The present entry profiles one T cell receptor beta chain with its context. Its specificity is not known. TCR cDNA, made by 5'RACE template switching, carried an added universal primer site and UMIs. MiXCR, run by TCRdb on the 5' RACE reads, gives a single entry per CDR3 protein. There are about 140,000 distinct CDR3 sequences in the sample; less than 9.5% occur only once, and 0.55% to 0.9% lies in the top ten. This specimen comes from a study of T cells after yellow fever vaccination. Overall study findings and caveats: Re-detected after boosting: most primary clones, about 96% of CD4 and less than 90% of CD8.

The CDR3 covers 13 residues. The germline gives CDR1 DFQATT, CDR2 SNEGSKA (reference sequence). Trimming left V 3 bases short and J 4 bases short, with 12 bases between. The J gene is TRBJ2-5, the V gene TRBV20-1; D possibly corresponds to TRBD1 (5 bases). Sequenced here: CD4+ T cells sorted from PBMCs, sampled 5 days after the yellow fever booster vaccination. The clonotype was recovered from a man aged 25-45 years who received the YFV17D yellow fever vaccine. CDR3 amino acids: CSARGPLRETQYF. For the CDR3, the DNA is TGCAGTGCTAGGGGGCCACTCCGAGAGACCCAGTACTTC.